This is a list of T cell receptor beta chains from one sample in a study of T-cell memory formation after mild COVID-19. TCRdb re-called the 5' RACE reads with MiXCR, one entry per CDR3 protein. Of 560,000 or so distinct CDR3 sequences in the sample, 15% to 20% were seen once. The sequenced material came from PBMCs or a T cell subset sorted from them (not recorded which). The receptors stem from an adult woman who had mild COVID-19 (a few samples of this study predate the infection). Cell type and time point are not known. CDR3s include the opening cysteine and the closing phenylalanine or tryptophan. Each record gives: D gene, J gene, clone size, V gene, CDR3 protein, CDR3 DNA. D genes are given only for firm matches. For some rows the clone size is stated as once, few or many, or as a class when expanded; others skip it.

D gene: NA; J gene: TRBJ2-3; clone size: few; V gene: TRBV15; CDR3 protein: CATSRDPGEGFGTDTQYF; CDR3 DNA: TGTGCCACCAGCAGAGATCCTGGTGAAGGGTTCGGCACAGATACGCAGTATTTT
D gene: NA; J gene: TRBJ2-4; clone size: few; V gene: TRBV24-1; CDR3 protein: CATSGGQINPSRGNIQYF; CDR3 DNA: TGTGCCACCAGTGGCGGACAGATAAACCCCTCGAGGGGAAACATTCAGTACTTC
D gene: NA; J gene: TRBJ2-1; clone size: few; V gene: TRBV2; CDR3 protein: CASKGDRRMNEQFF; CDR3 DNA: TGTGCCAGCAAAGGAGACAGAAGAATGAATGAGCAGTTCTTC
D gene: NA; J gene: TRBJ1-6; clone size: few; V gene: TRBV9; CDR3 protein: CASSVAGSPLHF; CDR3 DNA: TGTGCCAGCAGCGTAGCGGGCTCACCCCTCCACTTT
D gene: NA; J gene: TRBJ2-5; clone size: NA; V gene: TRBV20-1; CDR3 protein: CSATPAGETQYF; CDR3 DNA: TGCAGTGCTACCCCGGCGGGTGAGACCCAGTACTTC
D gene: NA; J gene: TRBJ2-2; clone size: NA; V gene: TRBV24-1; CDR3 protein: CATSDLRLAGAGELFF; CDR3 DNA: TGTGCCACCAGTGATTTGAGGCTAGCCGGGGCCGGGGAGCTGTTTTTT
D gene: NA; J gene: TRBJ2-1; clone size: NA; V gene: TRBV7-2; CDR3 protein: CASSLVQGEQFF; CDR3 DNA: TGTGCCAGCAGCTTAGTTCAGGGTGAGCAGTTCTTC
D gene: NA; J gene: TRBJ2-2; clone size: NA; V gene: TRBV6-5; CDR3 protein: CASSYSTGEDTGELFF; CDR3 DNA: TGTGCCAGCAGTTACTCAACGGGAGAAGACACCGGGGAGCTGTTTTTT
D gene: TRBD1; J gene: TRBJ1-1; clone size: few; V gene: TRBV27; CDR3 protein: CASSLQGGFSEAFF; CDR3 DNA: TGTGCCAGCAGTTTGCAGGGGGGATTCTCTGAAGCTTTCTTT
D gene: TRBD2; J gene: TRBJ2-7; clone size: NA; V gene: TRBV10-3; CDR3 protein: CAISDGTSSYEQYF; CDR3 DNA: TGTGCCATCAGTGACGGGACTAGCTCCTACGAGCAGTACTTC
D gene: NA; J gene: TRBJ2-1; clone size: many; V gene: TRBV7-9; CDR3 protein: CASSWHHNEQFF; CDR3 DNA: TGTGCCAGCAGCTGGCACCACAATGAGCAGTTCTTC
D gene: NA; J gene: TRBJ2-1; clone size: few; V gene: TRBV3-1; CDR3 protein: CASSRRGGSDGEQFF; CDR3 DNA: TGTGCCAGCAGCCGCCGAGGTGGGTCGGACGGTGAGCAGTTCTTC
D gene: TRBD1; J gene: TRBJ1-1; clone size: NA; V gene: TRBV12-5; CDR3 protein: CASGWGQGLGTEAFF; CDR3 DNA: TGTGCTAGTGGTTGGGGACAGGGCCTGGGCACTGAAGCTTTCTTT
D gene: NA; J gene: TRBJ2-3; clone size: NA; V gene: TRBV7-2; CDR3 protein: CASSPFPRSGGRTDTQYF; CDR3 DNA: TGTGCCAGCAGCCCCTTCCCCCGGTCGGGGGGCAGAACAGATACGCAGTATTTT
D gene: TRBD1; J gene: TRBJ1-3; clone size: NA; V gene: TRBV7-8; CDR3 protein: CASSPASTGYSGNTIYF; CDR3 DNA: TGTGCCAGCAGCCCAGCCTCGACAGGGTACTCTGGAAACACCATATATTTT
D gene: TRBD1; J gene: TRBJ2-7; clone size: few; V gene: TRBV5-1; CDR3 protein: CASSPGTGEGYEQYF; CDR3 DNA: TGCGCCAGCAGCCCCGGGACAGGGGAGGGCTACGAGCAGTACTTC
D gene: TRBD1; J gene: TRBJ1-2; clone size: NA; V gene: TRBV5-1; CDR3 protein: CASSTRGKANYGYTF; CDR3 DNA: TGCGCCAGCAGCACCAGGGGGAAGGCTAACTATGGCTACACCTTC
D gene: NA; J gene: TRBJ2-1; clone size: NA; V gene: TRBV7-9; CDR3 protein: CASSPSLVSYNEQFF; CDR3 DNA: TGTGCCAGCAGTCCCTCTCTGGTTTCCTACAATGAGCAGTTCTTC
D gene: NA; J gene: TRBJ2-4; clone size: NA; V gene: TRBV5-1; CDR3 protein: CATLGRLKNIQYF; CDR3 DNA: TGCGCCACGTTGGGCAGGCTCAAAAACATTCAGTACTTC
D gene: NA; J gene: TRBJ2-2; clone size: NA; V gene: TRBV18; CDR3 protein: CASSPRQTGELFF; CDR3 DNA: TGTGCCAGCTCACCACGGCAAACCGGGGAGCTGTTTTTT
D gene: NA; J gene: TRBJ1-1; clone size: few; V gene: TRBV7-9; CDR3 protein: CASSSTFGRNTEAFF; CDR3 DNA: TGTGCCAGCAGCTCCACCTTCGGACGGAACACTGAAGCTTTCTTT
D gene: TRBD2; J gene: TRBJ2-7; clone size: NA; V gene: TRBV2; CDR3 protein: CASSSGRDSYEQYF; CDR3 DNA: TGTGCCAGCAGTAGCGGGAGGGACTCCTACGAGCAGTACTTC
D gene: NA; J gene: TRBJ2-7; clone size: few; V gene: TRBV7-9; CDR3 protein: CASSYAGASYEQYF; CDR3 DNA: TGTGCCAGCAGCTATGCAGGGGCTTCCTACGAGCAGTACTTC
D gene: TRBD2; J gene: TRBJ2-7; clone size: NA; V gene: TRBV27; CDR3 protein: CASSLSGLAGPKDSKLEQYF; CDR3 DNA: TGTGCCAGCAGTTTATCGGGACTAGCGGGCCCCAAGGACTCCAAGCTCGAGCAGTACTTC
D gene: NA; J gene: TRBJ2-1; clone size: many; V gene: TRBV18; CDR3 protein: CASSPTTAAYNEQFF; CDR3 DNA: TGTGCCAGCTCACCAACCACTGCAGCCTACAATGAGCAGTTCTTC
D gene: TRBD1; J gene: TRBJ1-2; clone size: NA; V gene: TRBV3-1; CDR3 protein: CASNSGQALGGYTF; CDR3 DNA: TGTGCCAGCAATAGCGGACAGGCGCTTGGTGGCTACACCTTC
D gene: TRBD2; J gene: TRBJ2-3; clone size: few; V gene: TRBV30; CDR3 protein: CAWSGFSGSTDTQYF; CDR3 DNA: TGTGCCTGGAGTGGGTTTAGCGGGAGTACAGATACGCAATATTTT
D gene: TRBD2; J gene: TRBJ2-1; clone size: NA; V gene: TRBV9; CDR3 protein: CASSVVSGGTNEQFF; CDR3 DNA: TGTGCCAGCAGCGTAGTTAGCGGGGGGACCAATGAGCAGTTCTTC
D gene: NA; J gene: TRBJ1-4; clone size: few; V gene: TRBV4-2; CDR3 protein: CASSQGLPGGWEKLFF; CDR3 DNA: TGTGCCAGCAGCCAGGGCTTACCTGGAGGGTGGGAAAAACTGTTTTTT
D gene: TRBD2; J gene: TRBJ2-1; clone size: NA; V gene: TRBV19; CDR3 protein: CASSIQPRLAVNEQFF; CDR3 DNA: TGTGCCAGTAGTATTCAGCCACGGCTAGCGGTTAATGAGCAGTTCTTC
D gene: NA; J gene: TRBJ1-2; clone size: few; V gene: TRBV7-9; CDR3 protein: CASSPRTETYGYTF; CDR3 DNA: TGTGCCAGCAGCCCCCGGACAGAGACCTATGGCTACACCTTC
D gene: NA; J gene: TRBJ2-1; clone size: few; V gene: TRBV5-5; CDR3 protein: CASSSETLGGTYNEQFF; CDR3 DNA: TGTGCCAGCAGCTCAGAGACCCTTGGCGGGACCTACAATGAGCAGTTCTTC
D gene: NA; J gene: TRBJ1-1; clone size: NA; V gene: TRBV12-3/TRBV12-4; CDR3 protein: CASSINRVVEAFF; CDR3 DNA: TGTGCCAGCAGTATTAACAGGGTTGTTGAAGCTTTCTTT
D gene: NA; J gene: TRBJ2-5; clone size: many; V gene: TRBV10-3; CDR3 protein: CAISRRQDQETQYF; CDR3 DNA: TGTGCCATCAGTCGAAGACAGGACCAAGAGACCCAGTACTTC
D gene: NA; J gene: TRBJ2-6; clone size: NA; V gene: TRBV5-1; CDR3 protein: CASSFPRQATGANVLTF; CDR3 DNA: TGCGCCAGCAGCTTTCCTAGGCAGGCTACCGGGGCCAACGTCCTGACTTTC
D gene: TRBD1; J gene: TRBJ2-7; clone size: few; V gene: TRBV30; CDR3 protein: CAWTGQYTYEQYF; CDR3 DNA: TGTGCCTGGACGGGACAGTATACCTACGAGCAGTACTTC
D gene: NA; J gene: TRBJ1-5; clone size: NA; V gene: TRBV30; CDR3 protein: CAWSAGSNQPQHF; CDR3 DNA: TGTGCCTGGAGTGCAGGTAGCAATCAGCCCCAGCATTTT
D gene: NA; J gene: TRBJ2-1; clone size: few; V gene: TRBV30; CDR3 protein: CAWSTGSGPTDEQFF; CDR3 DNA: TGTGCCTGGAGTACAGGGAGTGGGCCGACCGATGAGCAGTTCTTC
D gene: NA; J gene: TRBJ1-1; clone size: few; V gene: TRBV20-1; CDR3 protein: CSANSGRVFTEAFF; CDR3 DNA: TGCAGTGCAAATTCCGGCAGGGTGTTCACTGAAGCTTTCTTT
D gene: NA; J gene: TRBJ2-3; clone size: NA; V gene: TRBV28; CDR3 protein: CASSSPPGHTDTQYF; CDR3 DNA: TGTGCCAGCAGTTCCCCCCCGGGTCACACAGATACGCAGTATTTT
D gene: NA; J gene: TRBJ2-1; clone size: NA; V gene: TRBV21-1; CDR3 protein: CASSTGLANEQFF; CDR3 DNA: TGTGCCAGCAGTACCGGACTAGCCAATGAGCAGTTCTTC
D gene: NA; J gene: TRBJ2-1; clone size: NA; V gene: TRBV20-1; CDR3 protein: CSAIGLLGEQFF; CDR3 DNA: TGCAGTGCTATTGGGCTGTTAGGTGAGCAGTTCTTC
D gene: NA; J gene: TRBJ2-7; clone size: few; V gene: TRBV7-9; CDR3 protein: CASSLGRTRYEQYF; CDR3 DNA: TGTGCCAGCAGCTTAGGTCGCACAAGATACGAGCAGTACTTC
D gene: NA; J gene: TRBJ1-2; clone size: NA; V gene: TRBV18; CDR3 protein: CASSPGLRGGGYTF; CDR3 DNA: TGTGCCAGCTCACCTGGATTAAGGGGAGGTGGCTACACCTTC
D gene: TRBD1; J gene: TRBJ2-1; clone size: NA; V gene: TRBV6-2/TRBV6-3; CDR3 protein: CASDRTGSSYNEQFF; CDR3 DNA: TGTGCCAGCGATCGGACAGGGAGCTCCTACAATGAGCAGTTCTTC
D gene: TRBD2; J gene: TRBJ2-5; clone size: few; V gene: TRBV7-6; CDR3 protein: CASSLEGLGGGSGETQYF; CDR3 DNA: TGTGCCAGCAGCTTAGAGGGTCTTGGCGGGGGATCGGGAGAGACCCAGTACTTC
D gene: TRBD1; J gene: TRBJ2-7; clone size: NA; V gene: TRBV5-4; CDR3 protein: CASRRQGYSHEQYF; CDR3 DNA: TGTGCCAGCAGGAGACAGGGGTATAGCCACGAGCAGTACTTC
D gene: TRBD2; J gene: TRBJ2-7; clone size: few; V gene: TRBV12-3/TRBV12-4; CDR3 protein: CASTTSGMAEQYF; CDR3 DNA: TGTGCCAGCACCACCAGCGGGATGGCCGAGCAGTACTTC
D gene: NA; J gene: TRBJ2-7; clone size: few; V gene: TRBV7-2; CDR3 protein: CASSFLSLDSYEQYF; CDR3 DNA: TGTGCCAGCAGCTTTTTGTCGTTGGATTCCTACGAGCAGTACTTC
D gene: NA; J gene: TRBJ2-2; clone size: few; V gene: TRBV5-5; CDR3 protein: CASSPGVEGWNTGELFF; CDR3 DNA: TGTGCCAGCAGCCCTGGGGTGGAGGGCTGGAACACCGGGGAGCTGTTTTTT
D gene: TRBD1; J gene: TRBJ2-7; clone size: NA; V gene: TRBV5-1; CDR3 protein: CASSLGDSETYEQYF; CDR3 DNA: TGCGCCAGCAGCTTGGGGGACAGTGAAACCTACGAGCAGTACTTC
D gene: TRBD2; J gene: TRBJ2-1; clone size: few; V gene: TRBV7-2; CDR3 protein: CASSPLAEQFF; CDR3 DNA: TGTGCCAGCAGCCCACTAGCGGAGCAGTTCTTC
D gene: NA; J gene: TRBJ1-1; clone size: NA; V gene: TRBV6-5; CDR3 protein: CATQTMNTEAFF; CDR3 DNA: TGTGCTACACAGACCATGAACACTGAAGCTTTCTTT
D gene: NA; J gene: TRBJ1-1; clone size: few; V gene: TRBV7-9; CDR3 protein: CASIPQGGAEAFF; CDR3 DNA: TGTGCCAGCATCCCACAGGGTGGTGCTGAAGCTTTCTTT